This TCR beta chain derives from a study of spatial heterogeneity in lung cancer. About the study: Sequences of the beta chain were consistently detected in greater numbers than alpha-chain sequences. An average of more than ten raw reads was observed per unique TCR and UMI combination. Whole-study results and caveats: Resection saw ubiquitous expanded tumor TCRs appear in blood more than follow-up did.

This clonotype was recorded a few times. Its target is unknown. The CDR3 has 15 residues. The ends were cut back, 0 bases at V and 4 bases at J, with 12 bases in the middle. Per germline, CDR1 SGHRS and CDR2 YFSETQ. Time point denoted: sample taken at primary tumor resection. Frozen PBMC, nontumor lung or tumor provided whole RNA, which was sequenced unsorted. A unique molecular identifier was carried by every single TCR cDNA molecule. TCRdb re-derived calls from the 5' RACE reads in MiXCR, one entry per CDR3 protein. The data contain over 90,000 distinct CDR3 sequences, about 9.4% of them singletons. This receptor was identified in a male donor with early-stage non-small cell lung cancer. The V and J genes are TRBV5-1 and TRBJ2-3; D not resolved. The specimen was PBMCs, collected at surgery. CDR3 loop: CASSLGRRTADTQYF. CDR3 in DNA: TGCGCCAGCAGCTTGGGCCGGAGAACCGCAGATACGCAGTATTTT.